One sample yielded the 13 T cell receptor beta chains listed below, sequenced in a study of T cells in Graves' hyperthyroidism and ophthalmopathy. Template material for amplifying TCR beta CDR3 regions consisted of RNA transcripts. The HTBI set primed first-round TCR CDR3 RT-PCR. TCRdb analysed the multiplex PCR reads with MiXCR anew, one entry per CDR3 protein. In the table there are under 650,000 distinct CDR3 sequences, roughly 15% of which are singletons. Sequenced: blood. These receptors were taken from a woman in her 30s with Graves' hyperthyroidism.

This clonotype was detected once. This may arise from a read error, as a much more abundant clone is one base away. The chain couples TRBV3-1 to TRBJ1-2; D is ambiguous. Germline-derived CDR1 and CDR2 are LGHDT and YNNKEL (reference sequence). The CDR3 consists of 15 residues. Trimming cost V 4 bases and J 4 bases, with 16 bases left between them. The CDR3 DNA reads TGTGCCAGCAGCCGAGCAACCACAGTCTTCTATGGCTACACCTTC. It encodes CASSRATTVFYGYTF.

This chain links TRBV6-1 with TRBJ2-1; 12 positions match TRBD2. Germline CDR1 MNHNS, CDR2 SASEGT. CDR3 length equals 14 residues. V dropped 9 bases and J dropped 7; count of bases not matched to a gene: 7. Written as DNA, the CDR3 is TGTGCCAGTGAGGAGACTAGCGGGAGTAATGAGCAGTTCTTC. Its protein is CASEETSGSNEQFF.

This clonotype was observed a handful of times. The chain carries TRBV11-2 and TRBJ2-7; tentatively, D is TRBD2 (6 bases). The V end was cut by 5 bases, the J end by 3 bases, with 14 bases between. CDR1 SGHAT and CDR2 FQNNGV come from the germline V gene. The CDR3 has 14 residues. This chain's CDR3 is CASSNRDSNYEQYF. The CDR3 DNA reads as TGTGCCAGCAGCAATCGGGACTCAAACTACGAGCAGTACTTC. Full variable domain (remainder filled in from reference TRBV11-2 and TRBJ2-7): EAGVAQSPRYKIIEKRQSVAFWCNPISGHATLYWYQQILGQGPKLLIQFQNNGVVDDSQLPKDRFSAERLKGVDSTLKIQPAKLEDSAVYLCASSNRDSNYEQYFGPGTRLTVT.

This clonotype was picked up many times. V and J are TRBV3-1 and TRBJ2-7; unclear D gene. The CDR3 runs 16 residues. The germline V gene encodes CDR1 LGHDT and CDR2 YNNKEL (reference sequence). Trimming took off 1 base at V and 3 bases at J, with 16 bases between the two ends. Here the CDR3 DNA reads TGTGCCAGCAGCCAAGGCCGGAGAATGGAATTCTACGAGCAGTACTTC. It yields the protein CASSQGRRMEFYEQYF.

This clonotype was seen repeatedly, ten times or more. The J gene is TRBJ2-5, the V gene TRBV4-1, with 8 nucleotides matching TRBD2. The CDR3 covers 16 residues. From germline, CDR1 is MGHRA and CDR2 YSYEKL. V was pared by 0 bases and J by 3 bases, with 6 bases of the junction left unmatched. CDR3 nucleotide sequence: TGCGCCAGCAGCCAAGAAGTCCCAGCGGGAGAAGAGACCCAGTACTTC. It encodes CASSQEVPAGEETQYF.

This clonotype was seen more than once but under ten times. J is TRBJ2-5 and V is TRBV7-2, with D perhaps matching TRBD1 or TRBD2 (5 bases each). The CDR3 sequence is 15 residues long. Germline loops: CDR1 SGHTA, CDR2 FQGNSA. V dropped 1 base and J dropped 7 bases, with 16 bases sitting between them. The CDR3 here is CASSLVTGDVGTQYF. For the CDR3, the DNA is TGTGCCAGCAGCTTAGTTACTGGGGACGTGGGGACCCAGTACTTC.

The gene calls are TRBV4-3 and TRBJ2-7; either TRBD1 or TRBD2 may fit D (6 bases each). Germline CDR1 and CDR2: LGHNA and YSLEER. This CDR3 contains 15 residues. Trimming took off 4 bases at V and 3 bases at J, with 16 bases between the two ends. The CDR3 here is CASSPYNGGLYEQYF. The CDR3 DNA is TGCGCCAGCAGCCCTTATAACGGGGGCCTCTACGAGCAGTACTTC.

In its sample, this clonotype was seen a few times. J is TRBJ2-5 and V is TRBV20-1; the D gene is possibly TRBD1 (6 bases). The CDR3 runs 13 residues. Trimming removed 5 bases at V and 0 bases at J, with 10 bases between. CDR1 and CDR2 (germline): DFQATT, SNEGSKA (reference sequence). The chain's CDR3 is CSAGRTDQETQYF. The DNA for the CDR3 is TGCAGTGCTGGAAGGACAGACCAAGAGACCCAGTACTTC.

This clonotype appeared a few times. The V gene is TRBV6-1, the J gene TRBJ1-3, with TRBD1 identical over 7 bases. This CDR3 comprises 15 residues. V gave up 5 bases and J gave up 0 bases; unmatched junction bases: 4. Germline V gene data show CDR1 as MNHNS and CDR2 as SASEGT. Written as DNA, the CDR3 is TGTGCCAGCAGTCAAGACAGGGCCTCTGGAAACACCATATATTTT. Its translation is CASSQDRASGNTIYF.

This clonotype was seen more than once but under ten times. The chain joins TRBV6-1 to TRBJ2-2; 8 bases are a match to TRBD1. Germline V gives CDR1 MNHNS, CDR2 SASEGT. The CDR3 has 16 amino acids. V gave up 6 bases and J gave up 1 base; unmatched junction bases: 7. In nucleotides, the CDR3 is TGTGCCAGCAGCAACGGACAGGGATGGAACACCGGGGAGCTGTTTTTT. Translation: CASSNGQGWNTGELFF.

The chain links TRBV19 to TRBJ2-1, with 10 bases aligning to TRBD2. Germline CDR1 reads LNHDA; CDR2 reads SQIVND (reference sequence). J lost 6 bases, V lost 5 bases, and 10 bases had no gene match. The CDR3 has 16 amino acids. CDR3 amino acids: CASSGVSSGRTNEQFF. CDR3 nucleotides: TGTGCCAGTAGTGGGGTTTCTAGCGGGAGAACCAATGAGCAGTTCTTC.

This clonotype was detected only a few times. The chain carries TRBV27 and TRBJ2-7; TRBD2 might be the D (6 bases). The V end was cut by 5 bases, the J end by 5 bases, with 16 bases between. There are 14 residues in the CDR3. Germline CDR1 and CDR2: MNHEY and SMNVEV (reference sequence). The CDR3 protein is CASSKWEDNHEQYF. The CDR3 DNA reads as TGTGCCAGCAGTAAGTGGGAGGATAATCACGAGCAGTACTTC.

This clonotype was seen a few times. The genes are TRBV3-1 and TRBJ2-1; 7 positions match TRBD2. V was clipped by 0 bases and J by 1 base; unmatched bases: 3. The CDR3 has 16 amino acids. Germline-derived CDR1 and CDR2 are LGHDT and YNNKEL (reference sequence). In DNA form, the CDR3 reads TGTGCCAGCAGCCAAGATTCTAGCGGATCCTACAATGAGCAGTTCTTC. It encodes CASSQDSSGSYNEQFF.